The T cell receptor beta chain described here comes from a study of T-cell reconstitution after alpha-beta-depleted transplantation in children. Study-wide findings and caveats: It was newly produced T cells that mostly accounted for T-cell counts and diversity one year after transplant.

Unique molecular identifiers were built into the TCRbeta library. TCRdb reprocessed the PCR reads via MiXCR and lists one record per CDR3 protein. The sample has hundreds of thousands of distinct CDR3 sequences, under 25% seen once. The germline CDR1 and CDR2 sequences are SGHRS and YFSETQ. Trimming took 4 bases from V and 1 from J, leaving 12 bases between them. The CDR3 has 14 residues. Note on this clonotype: Its antigen is unknown.

This TCR was recovered from a boy in the first two years of life who had a stem cell transplant for acute myeloid leukemia, so the T cells may come from the graft donor. V usage is TRBV5-1 and J usage is TRBJ2-7; D may be TRBD1 (6 bases). Sequences were derived from PBMCs, mostly from graft donor cells, sampled 360 days after TCRalphabeta/CD19-depleted stem cell transplant. The CDR3 bases are TGCGCCAGCAGCCTGAAGCAGGGGTCCTACGAGCAGTACTTC. Translated: CASSLKQGSYEQYF.